The rows below give T cell receptor beta chains drawn from one sample of a study of blood T cell repertoires in COVID-19. The data were produced by immunoSEQ multiplex PCR, yet TCRdb's version contains in-frame clones alone and is incomplete. The repertoire holds about 200,000 clones, with around 84% as singletons. Sample: peripheral blood. The origin of the receptors is an elderly woman with acute or convalescent COVID-19. Each CDR3 is given with its conserved first and last residue. Fields, in order: clone size, J gene, V gene, D gene, CDR3 DNA, CDR3 protein. A D gene is named only where the DNA matches it firmly. Size is omitted from some rows. Given values are once, few, many or a class for expanded clones.

size: -
J: TRBJ2-7
V: TRBV5-4
D: -
DNA: TGTGCCAGCAGCTTCAGGGTAACGGGTGAGCAGTACTTC
CDR3: CASSFRVTGEQYF

size: -
J: TRBJ2-3
V: TRBV9
D: TRBD2
DNA: TGTGCCAGCAGCGTTACGAGCGGGAGTAATACGCAGTATTTT
CDR3: CASSVTSGSNTQYF

size: -
J: TRBJ2-7
V: TRBV6-1
D: -
DNA: TGTGCCAGCAGTGAATCGTGGGGTAGCGGCTACGAGCAGTACTTC
CDR3: CASSESWGSGYEQYF

size: -
J: TRBJ2-7
V: TRBV6-5
D: TRBD2
DNA: TGTGCCAGCAGCCTAGGAACCACTAGCGGCTACGAGCAGTACTTC
CDR3: CASSLGTTSGYEQYF

size: -
J: TRBJ2-2
V: TRBV5-4
D: -
DNA: TGTGCCAGCAGCTCGGGACTTCCTACCGGGGAGCTGTTTTTT
CDR3: CASSSGLPTGELFF

size: -
J: TRBJ2-7
V: TRBV19
D: TRBD2
DNA: TGTGCCAGTAGCCCCAGCGGGAGTTACCACGAGCAGTACTTC
CDR3: CASSPSGSYHEQYF

size: -
J: TRBJ2-7
V: TRBV6-5
D: -
DNA: TGTGCCAGCAGTCCCACCGCGGACAGCTACGAGCAGTACTTC
CDR3: CASSPTADSYEQYF

size: -
J: TRBJ1-1
V: TRBV5-1
D: TRBD1
DNA: TGCGCCAGCAGCTTACAGGGGGCGATCGGTGAAGCTTTCTTT
CDR3: CASSLQGAIGEAFF

size: once
J: TRBJ2-2
V: TRBV5-1
D: TRBD2
DNA: TGCGCCAGCAGCTCGGGACTAGTGCTTAGGGACGGGGAGCTGTTTTTT
CDR3: CASSSGLVLRDGELFF

size: -
J: TRBJ2-3
V: TRBV2
D: -
DNA: TGTGCCAGCACAAAAAGGAAGAACAGGGCGGGAGATACGCAGTATTTT
CDR3: CASTKRKNRAGDTQYF

size: -
J: TRBJ2-2
V: TRBV30
D: TRBD2
DNA: TGTGCCTGGAGTGTAAGGGGACTAGCGGGGCCCGGGGAGCTGTTTTTT
CDR3: CAWSVRGLAGPGELFF

size: -
J: TRBJ2-5
V: TRBV12-5
D: TRBD2
DNA: TGTGCTAGTGCCCCGGTGGGACTAGCGAGGGAGACCCAGTACTTC
CDR3: CASAPVGLARETQYF

size: -
J: TRBJ2-3
V: TRBV5-5
D: TRBD2
DNA: TGTGCCAGCAGCTTGCCGACTAGCCCGGCTGATTTCCCCACAGATACGCAGTATTTT
CDR3: CASSLPTSPADFPTDTQYF

size: -
J: TRBJ2-1
V: TRBV3-1/TRBV3-2
D: TRBD2
DNA: TGTGCCAGCAGCCCCATGGGAACTAGCGGCTACAATGAGCAGTTCTTC
CDR3: CASSPMGTSGYNEQFF

size: -
J: TRBJ1-6
V: TRBV19
D: -
DNA: TGTGCCAGTATCTCCCGCGTAGGAGCCTATAATTCACCCCTCCACTTT
CDR3: CASISRVGAYNSPLHF

size: -
J: TRBJ1-5
V: TRBV5-5
D: TRBD1
DNA: TGTGCCAGCAGCCCGAAGACGGGGACAGGGGGCATTCAGCCCCAGCATTTT
CDR3: CASSPKTGTGGIQPQHF

size: -
J: TRBJ2-1
V: TRBV3-1/TRBV3-2
D: -
DNA: TGTGCCAGCACCCAACAGGCGGGCCTATACAATGAGCAGTTCTTC
CDR3: CASTQQAGLYNEQFF

size: -
J: TRBJ1-6
V: TRBV18
D: -
DNA: TGTGCCAGCTCACCAGCCACTAATTCCGGGACACGTTATTCACCCCTCCACTTT
CDR3: CASSPATNSGTRYSPLHF

size: -
J: TRBJ1-1
V: TRBV6-6
D: -
DNA: TGTGCCAGCAGTTACTCCCTAGGTCTAACGGAAGCTTTCTTT
CDR3: CASSYSLGLTEAFF

size: -
J: TRBJ2-3
V: TRBV3-1/TRBV3-2
D: TRBD1
DNA: TGTGCCAGCAGCCGCCGGACAGGGGGCGGGGATACGCAGTATTTT
CDR3: CASSRRTGGGDTQYF

size: once
J: TRBJ2-4
V: TRBV7-6
D: -
DNA: TGTGCCAGCAGCTTATTCGGGCGCGGGGAAAACATTCAGTACTTC
CDR3: CASSLFGRGENIQYF

size: -
J: TRBJ1-3
V: TRBV27
D: TRBD1
DNA: TGTGCCAGCAGTTCCCGGCCCGGGACAGGGGATGGAAACACCATATATTTT
CDR3: CASSSRPGTGDGNTIYF

size: once
J: TRBJ2-1
V: TRBV6-5
D: -
DNA: TGTGCCACCCTCAGCAGGCACAACAATGAGCAGTTCTTC
CDR3: CATLSRHNNEQFF

size: few
J: TRBJ1-5
V: TRBV30
D: -
DNA: TGTGCCTGGAGTGTAAAGGGGAATCAGCCCCAGCATTTT
CDR3: CAWSVKGNQPQHF

size: -
J: TRBJ1-4
V: TRBV28
D: TRBD1
DNA: TGTGCCAGCAGCCCGAGGACAGGGGTAGTAGGGGCAACTAATGAAAAACTGTTTTTT
CDR3: CASSPRTGVVGATNEKLFF

size: -
J: TRBJ2-2
V: TRBV3-1/TRBV3-2
D: TRBD2
DNA: TGTGCCAGCAGCCTAGCGGGAGTTAACACCGGGGAGCTGTTTTTT
CDR3: CASSLAGVNTGELFF

size: -
J: TRBJ1-3
V: TRBV7-3
D: -
DNA: TGTGCCAGCAGCTTTGCGGGAAGCTCTGGAAACACCATATATTTT
CDR3: CASSFAGSSGNTIYF

size: -
J: TRBJ1-1
V: TRBV5-1
D: TRBD1
DNA: TGCGCCAGCAGCTTTCGACAGGGGGGCTTTCCAATGAACACTGAAGCTTTCTTT
CDR3: CASSFRQGGFPMNTEAFF

size: -
J: TRBJ2-6
V: TRBV3-1/TRBV3-2
D: -
DNA: TGTGCCAGCAGCCTAGACAGGCAATACTCCTCTGGGGCCAACGTCCTGACTTTC
CDR3: CASSLDRQYSSGANVLTF

size: -
J: TRBJ1-2
V: TRBV5-1
D: -
DNA: TGCGCCAGCAGCTACAGTAGTTTTAACTATGGCTACACCTTC
CDR3: CASSYSSFNYGYTF

size: once
J: TRBJ1-2
V: TRBV28
D: TRBD1
DNA: TGTGCCAGCAGTTTGTCTGACGGGACAGGCAAGCGCTACACCTTC
CDR3: CASSLSDGTGKRYTF

size: -
J: TRBJ2-1
V: TRBV11-3
D: TRBD1
DNA: TGTGCCAGCAGCTTCGCCGGGACAGCCTACAATGAGCAGTTCTTC
CDR3: CASSFAGTAYNEQFF

size: -
J: TRBJ2-7
V: TRBV5-4
D: TRBD1
DNA: TGTGCCAGCAGCTCCGGACAGGGGGCTGCCTACGAGCAGTACTTC
CDR3: CASSSGQGAAYEQYF

size: few
J: TRBJ1-5
V: TRBV6-2/TRBV6-3
D: TRBD1
DNA: TGTGCCAGCAGTTACTCTAGGGACAGGGAGAAGCCCCAGCATTTT
CDR3: CASSYSRDREKPQHF

size: -
J: TRBJ1-2
V: TRBV14
D: TRBD1
DNA: TGTGCCAGCAGCCAGACCGGGACAGGGGGCGGATATGGCTACACCTTC
CDR3: CASSQTGTGGGYGYTF

size: -
J: TRBJ2-2
V: TRBV2
D: -
DNA: TGTGCCAGCAGGGAGGGGCTTAACACCGGGGAGCTGTTTTTT
CDR3: CASREGLNTGELFF

size: -
J: TRBJ1-5
V: TRBV20-1
D: TRBD1
DNA: TGCAGTGCTAGTGTTTTCTCGGACAGGGGGCTTGGAAATCAGCCCCAGCATTTT
CDR3: CSASVFSDRGLGNQPQHF

size: -
J: TRBJ1-5
V: TRBV19
D: -
DNA: TGTGCCAGTAGTATGGGAGGGGGGCAGCCCCAGCATTTT
CDR3: CASSMGGGQPQHF

size: -
J: TRBJ1-1
V: TRBV19
D: TRBD1
DNA: TGTGCCAGTAGTTTTACATACAGGGGTGAGGAAGCTTTCTTT
CDR3: CASSFTYRGEEAFF

size: -
J: TRBJ2-6
V: TRBV5-1
D: -
DNA: TGCGCCAGCAGGACAGGTTACTCTGGGGCCAACGTCCTGACTTTC
CDR3: CASRTGYSGANVLTF